Sequencing of this TCR beta chain was carried out in a study of T-cell memory formation after mild COVID-19 listed by TCRdb under 2021. Some background on the complete study: TCR sequence clusters from the two donors were found to be largely donor specific. Two young, previously healthy adult volunteers, one female and one male, were included in the cohort. In a couple of donors, T-cell clones that expanded and contracted after mild COVID-19 were followed by sequencing TCRalpha and TCRbeta repertoires longitudinally. Broader findings and caveats from the paper: The study covered only a couple of mild cases, and larger cohorts including severe cases with pre-infection samples were considered necessary. SARS-CoV-2 specificity of the second-wave clones peaking on day 37 was not confirmed. Clones contracting from day 15 to 85 had balanced CD4/CD8 phenotypes, while a second wave expanding from day 15 to 37 was biased towards CD4+. The detection of some responding clones in pre-infection memory suggests that pre-existing cross-reactive memory T cells joined the SARS-CoV-2 response. Contracting CD4+ clones appeared mostly in the CM and EM memory subsets, whereas CD8+ clones were enriched in EMRA.

This clonotype appeared a few times. Its antigen target is currently unknown. Base qualities are missing; no much larger clone stands one base away. Ficoll-Paque density gradient centrifugation was used to isolate PBMCs. From V the trimming removes 7 bases and from J it removes 3 bases, while the gene matches leave 8 bases of the junction unaccounted for. The CDR3, from cysteine to phenylalanine, totals 14 residues. The DNA shown is the 42-base CDR3, in frame from base 1. The germline V gene (reference sequence) gives CDR1 as DFQATT and CDR2 as SNEGSKA. The sequencing machine was an Illumina NovaSeq 6000. Using 5'RACE with constant-segment primers, TCRalpha and TCRbeta cDNA libraries were constructed, with sample barcodes and unique molecular identifiers added in the process. Trizol reagent was used to extract RNA from every sample. Libraries were amplified in two PCR steps, with a second sample barcode and Illumina TruSeq adapters added in the second step. Libraries were sequenced on an Illumina NovaSeq with 2 x 150 bp paired-end reads. Per the original workflow: With migec v1.2.7, reads were demultiplexed and then collapsed into UMI-guided consensus sequences. With mixcr v2.1.11, UMI consensuses were aligned to TRA and TRB V and J templates and assembled into clonotypes. Clonotypes were classified as expanded or contracted when called significant by both edgeR and NoisET, with noise models trained on biological replicates. edgeR calls used a false discovery rate-adjusted p below 0.01 and a log2 fold-change threshold of 1. As an exploratory analysis of dynamics, PCA with hierarchical clustering was applied to max-normalized trajectories of the 1000 most abundant clonotypes. The CD4 or CD8 phenotype of responding clones was assigned using the separately sequenced CD4+ and CD8+ repertoires. The public reads were reanalyzed by TCRdb: fastp trimming at Q25, MiXCR alignment, in-frame beta chains only. Each CDR3 protein gets just one entry, which takes the most common genes and DNA from the rows behind it. The V and J calls shown here were made by TCRdb, not taken from the authors' results. Recorded for this sample are approximately 170,000 distinct CDR3 sequences; over 10% of them occurred a single time. The ten largest clones capture about 3.6% of the sample.

The origin of this receptor is a young man who had mild COVID-19 (a few samples of this study predate the infection). The sample titles of this study are shuffled in the database, so cell type and time point are left out; the donor was told from shared clones. The rearranged segments are TRBV20-1 and TRBJ1-3; TRBD1 matches 8 bases in the middle. The sequencing input was PBMCs or a T cell subset sorted from them (not recorded which). The CDR3 sequence is CSVPDRAIGNTIYF. At the DNA level, the sequence is TGCAGTGTCCCGGACAGGGCAATTGGAAACACCATATATTTT.